This TCR beta chain was sequenced during a study of identical twins. TCRdb used MiXCR to reprocess the 5' RACE reads, holding one entry per CDR3 protein. The data contain nearly 900,000 distinct CDR3 sequences, over 9% of them seen just once; the ten biggest clones take up about 1.5%. Germline assignment: CDR1 MNHEY and CDR2 SVGEGT. J was trimmed by 4 bases and V by 2 bases; bases with no gene match: 5. The CDR3 sequence is 16 residues long. The data were also submitted as part of a second study, on yellow fever vaccine responses in identical twins.

This sequence joins TRBV6-2 or TRBV6-3 and TRBJ2-1, with 10 positions matching TRBD2. The source of this sequence is a woman between 18 and 29 years old in good health. Sample: PBMCs. The CDR3 here is CASSYVGLAPYNEQFF. In nucleotides, the CDR3 is TGTGCCAGCAGTTACGTGGGACTAGCGCCTTACAATGAGCAGTTCTTC.